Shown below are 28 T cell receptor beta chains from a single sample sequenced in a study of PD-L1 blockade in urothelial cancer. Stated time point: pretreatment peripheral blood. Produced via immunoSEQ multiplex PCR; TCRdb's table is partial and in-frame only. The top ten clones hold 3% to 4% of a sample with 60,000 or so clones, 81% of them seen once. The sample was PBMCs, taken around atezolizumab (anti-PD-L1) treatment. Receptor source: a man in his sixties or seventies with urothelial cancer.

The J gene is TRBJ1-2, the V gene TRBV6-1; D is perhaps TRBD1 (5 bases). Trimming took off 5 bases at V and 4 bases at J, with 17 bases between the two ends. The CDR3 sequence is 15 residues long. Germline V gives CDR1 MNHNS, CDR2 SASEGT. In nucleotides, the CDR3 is TGTGCCAGCAGTACTTGGACATCCCGGCCCTATGGCTACACCTTC. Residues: CASSTWTSRPYGYTF.

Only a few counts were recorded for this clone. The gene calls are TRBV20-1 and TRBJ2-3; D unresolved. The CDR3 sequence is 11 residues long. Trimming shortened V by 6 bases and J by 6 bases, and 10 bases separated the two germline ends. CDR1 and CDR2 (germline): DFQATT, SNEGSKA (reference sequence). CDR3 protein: CSAEIADTQYF. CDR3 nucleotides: TGCAGTGCGGAAATAGCTGATACGCAGTATTTT.

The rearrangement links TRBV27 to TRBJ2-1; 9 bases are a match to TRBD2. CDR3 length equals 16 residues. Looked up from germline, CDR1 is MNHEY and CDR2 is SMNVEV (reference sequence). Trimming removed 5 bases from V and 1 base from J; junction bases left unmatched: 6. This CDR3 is CASSKTSGVSYNEQFF. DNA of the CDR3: TGTGCCAGCAGTAAGACTAGCGGAGTATCCTACAATGAGCAGTTCTTC.

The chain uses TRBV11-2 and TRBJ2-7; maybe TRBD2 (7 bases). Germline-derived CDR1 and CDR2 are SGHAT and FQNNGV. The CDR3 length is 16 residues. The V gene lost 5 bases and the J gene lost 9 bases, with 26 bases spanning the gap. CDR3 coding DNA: TGTGCCAGCAGCCTGGCGGGGGCACCCTTCTCCTCCGGGCAGTACTTC. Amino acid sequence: CASSLAGAPFSSGQYF. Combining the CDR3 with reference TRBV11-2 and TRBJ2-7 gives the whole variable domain EAGVAQSPRYKIIEKRQSVAFWCNPISGHATLYWYQQILGQGPKLLIQFQNNGVVDDSQLPKDRFSAERLKGVDSTLKIQPAKLEDSAVYLCASSLAGAPFSSGQYFGPGTRLTVT.

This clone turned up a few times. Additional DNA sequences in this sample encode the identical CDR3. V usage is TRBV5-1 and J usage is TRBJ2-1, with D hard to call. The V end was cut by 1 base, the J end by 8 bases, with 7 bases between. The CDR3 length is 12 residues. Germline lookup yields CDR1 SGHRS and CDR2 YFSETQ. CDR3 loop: CASSLRGDEQFF. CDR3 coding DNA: TGCGCCAGCAGCTTGCGAGGCGATGAGCAGTTCTTC. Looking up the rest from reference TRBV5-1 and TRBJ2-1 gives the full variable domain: KAGVTQTPRYLIKTRGQQVTLSCSPISGHRSVSWYQQTPGQGLQFLFEYFSETQRNKGNFPGRFSGRQFSNSRSEMNVSTLELGDSALYLCASSLRGDEQFFGPGTRLTVL.

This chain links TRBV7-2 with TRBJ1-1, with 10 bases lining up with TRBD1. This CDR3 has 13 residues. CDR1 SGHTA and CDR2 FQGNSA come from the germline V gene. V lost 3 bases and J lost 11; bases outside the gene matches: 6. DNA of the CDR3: TGTGCCAGCAGCTTCGACAGGGGGCGCGGGGCTTTCTTT. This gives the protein CASSFDRGRGAFF. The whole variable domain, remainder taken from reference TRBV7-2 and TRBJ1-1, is GAGVSQSPSNKVTEKGKDVELRCDPISGHTALYWYRQSLGQGLEFLIYFQGNSAPDKSGLPSDRFSAERTGGSVSTLTIQRTQQEDSAVYLCASSFDRGRGAFFGQGTRLTVV.

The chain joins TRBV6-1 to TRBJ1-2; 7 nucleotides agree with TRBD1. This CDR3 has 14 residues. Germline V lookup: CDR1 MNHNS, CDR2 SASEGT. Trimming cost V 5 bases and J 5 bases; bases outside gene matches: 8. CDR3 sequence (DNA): TGTGCCAGCAGTCAAGGGGGCTACCTGTATGGCTACACCTTC. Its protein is CASSQGGYLYGYTF.

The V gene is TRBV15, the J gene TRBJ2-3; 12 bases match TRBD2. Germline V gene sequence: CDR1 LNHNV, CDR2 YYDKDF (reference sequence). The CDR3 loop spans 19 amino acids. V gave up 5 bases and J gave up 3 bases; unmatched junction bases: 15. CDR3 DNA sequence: TGTGCCACCAGCCGTCTAAAGGGCCTAGCGGGAGGGATGACAGATACGCAGTATTTT. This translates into CATSRLKGLAGGMTDTQYF.

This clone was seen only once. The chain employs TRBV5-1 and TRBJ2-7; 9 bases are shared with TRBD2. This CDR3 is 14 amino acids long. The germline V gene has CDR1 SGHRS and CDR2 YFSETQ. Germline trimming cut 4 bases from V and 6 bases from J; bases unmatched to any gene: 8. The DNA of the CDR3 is TGCGCCAGCAGCCCATTAGCGGGAGAGGCCGAGCAGTACTTC. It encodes CASSPLAGEAEQYF.

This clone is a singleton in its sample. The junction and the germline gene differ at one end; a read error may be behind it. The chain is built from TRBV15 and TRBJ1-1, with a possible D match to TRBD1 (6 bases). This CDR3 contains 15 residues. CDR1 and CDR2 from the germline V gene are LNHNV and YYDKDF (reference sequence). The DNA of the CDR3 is TGTGCCACCAGCAGAGATGTCCAGGGGAACGCTGAAGCTTTCTTT. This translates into CATSRDVQGNAEAFF.

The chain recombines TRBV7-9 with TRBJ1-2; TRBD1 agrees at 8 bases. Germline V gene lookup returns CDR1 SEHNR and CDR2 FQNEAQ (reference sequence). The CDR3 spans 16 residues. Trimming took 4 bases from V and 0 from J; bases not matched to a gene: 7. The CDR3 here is CASSSHGQGPNYGYTF. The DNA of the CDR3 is TGTGCCAGCAGCTCCCACGGACAGGGCCCTAACTATGGCTACACCTTC. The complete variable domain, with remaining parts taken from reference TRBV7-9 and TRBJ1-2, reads DTGVSQNPRHKITKRGQNVTFRCDPISEHNRLYWYRQTLGQGPEFLTYFQNEAQLEKSRLLSDRFSAERPKGSFSTLEIQRTEQGDSAMYLCASSSHGQGPNYGYTFGSGTRLTVV.

The CDR3, as DNA: TGTGCCAGCAGTTCCCTGAGTGGGCTAGCGGGAGGCACAGATACGCAGTATTTT. It encodes CASSSLSGLAGGTDTQYF. The chain joins TRBV2 to TRBJ2-3; TRBD2 matches at 10 bases. J gave up 1 base and V 5 bases, and 12 bases lay outside the gene matches. The CDR3 covers 18 residues. Germline V gives CDR1 SNHLY, CDR2 FYNNEI. The full variable domain, in which reference TRBV2 and TRBJ2-3 provide the parts outside the CDR3, is EPEVTQTPSHQVTQMGQEVILRCVPISNHLYFYWYRQILGQKVEFLVSFYNNEISEKSEIFDDQFSVERPDGSNFTLKIRSTKLEDSAMYFCASSSLSGLAGGTDTQYFGPGTRLTVL.

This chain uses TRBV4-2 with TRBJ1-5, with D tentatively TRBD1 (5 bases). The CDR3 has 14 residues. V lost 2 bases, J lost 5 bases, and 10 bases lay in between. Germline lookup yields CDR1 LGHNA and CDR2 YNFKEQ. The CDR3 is CASSQRRGDQPQHF. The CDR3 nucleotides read TGTGCCAGCAGCCAACGGAGGGGAGATCAGCCCCAGCATTTT.

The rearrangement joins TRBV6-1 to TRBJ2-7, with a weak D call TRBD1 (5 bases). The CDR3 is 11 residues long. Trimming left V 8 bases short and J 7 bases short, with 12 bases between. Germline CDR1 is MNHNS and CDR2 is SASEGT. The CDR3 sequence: CASALGAEQYF. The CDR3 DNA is TGTGCCAGCGCTCTAGGGGCAGAGCAGTACTTC.

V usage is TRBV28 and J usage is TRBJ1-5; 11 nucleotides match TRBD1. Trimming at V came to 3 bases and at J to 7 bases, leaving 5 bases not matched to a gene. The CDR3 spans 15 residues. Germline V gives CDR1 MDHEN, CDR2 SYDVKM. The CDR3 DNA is TGTGCCAGCAGTTTGCCGGGGACAGGGGGACAGCCCCAGCATTTT. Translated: CASSLPGTGGQPQHF.

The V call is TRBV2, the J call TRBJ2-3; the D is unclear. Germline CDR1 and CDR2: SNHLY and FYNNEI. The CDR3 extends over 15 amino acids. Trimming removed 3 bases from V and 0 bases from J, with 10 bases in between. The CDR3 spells CASSEADTSTDTQYF. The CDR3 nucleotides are TGTGCCAGCAGTGAGGCTGACACTAGCACAGATACGCAGTATTTT.

The CDR3 coding sequence is TGTGCCAGCAGTCAAGGACTCTTTAACACCGGGGAGCTGTTTTTT. This sequence encodes CASSQGLFNTGELFF. V usage is TRBV6-6 and J usage is TRBJ2-2; D possibly corresponds to TRBD2 (5 bases). CDR3 length: 15 residues. CDR1 MNHNY and CDR2 SVGAGI come from the germline V gene (reference sequence). V was trimmed by 5 bases and J by 2 bases, leaving 12 bases between them.

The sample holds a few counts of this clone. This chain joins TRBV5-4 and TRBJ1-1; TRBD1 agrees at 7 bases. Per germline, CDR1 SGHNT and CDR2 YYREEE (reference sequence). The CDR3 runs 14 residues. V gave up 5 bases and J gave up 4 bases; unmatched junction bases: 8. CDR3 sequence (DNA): TGTGCCAGCAGGGCCCGGGACAGAGGCACTGAAGCTTTCTTT. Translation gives CASRARDRGTEAFF. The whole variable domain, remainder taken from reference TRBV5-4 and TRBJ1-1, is ETGVTQSPTHLIKTRGQQVTLRCSSQSGHNTVSWYQQALGQGPQFIFQYYREEENGRGNFPPRFSGLQFPNYSSELNVNALELDDSALYLCASRARDRGTEAFFGQGTRLTVV.

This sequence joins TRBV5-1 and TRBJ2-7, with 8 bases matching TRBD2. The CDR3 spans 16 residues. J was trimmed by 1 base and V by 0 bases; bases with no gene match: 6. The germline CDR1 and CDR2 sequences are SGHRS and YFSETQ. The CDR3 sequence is CASSLARLAGSYEQYF. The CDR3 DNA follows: TGCGCCAGCAGCTTGGCCCGGCTAGCGGGTTCCTACGAGCAGTACTTC.

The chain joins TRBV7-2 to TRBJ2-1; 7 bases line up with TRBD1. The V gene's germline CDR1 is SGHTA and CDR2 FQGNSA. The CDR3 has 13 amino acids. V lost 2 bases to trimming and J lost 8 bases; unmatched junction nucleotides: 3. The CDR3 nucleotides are TGTGCCAGCAGCTTAACAGGGGCGGATGAGCAGTTCTTC. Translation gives CASSLTGADEQFF.

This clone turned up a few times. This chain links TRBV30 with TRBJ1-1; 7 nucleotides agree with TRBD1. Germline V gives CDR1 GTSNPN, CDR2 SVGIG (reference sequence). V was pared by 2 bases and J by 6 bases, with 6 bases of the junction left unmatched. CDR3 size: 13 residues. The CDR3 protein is CAWSTQGGPEAFF. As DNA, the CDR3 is TGTGCCTGGAGTACTCAGGGGGGACCTGAAGCTTTCTTT.

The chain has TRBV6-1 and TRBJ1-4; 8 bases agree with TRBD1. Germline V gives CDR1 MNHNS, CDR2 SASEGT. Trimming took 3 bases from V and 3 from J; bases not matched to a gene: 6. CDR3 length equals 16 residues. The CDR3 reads CASSDPGGLSNEKLFF. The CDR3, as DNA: TGTGCCAGCAGTGATCCAGGGGGCCTCTCTAATGAAAAACTGTTTTTT.

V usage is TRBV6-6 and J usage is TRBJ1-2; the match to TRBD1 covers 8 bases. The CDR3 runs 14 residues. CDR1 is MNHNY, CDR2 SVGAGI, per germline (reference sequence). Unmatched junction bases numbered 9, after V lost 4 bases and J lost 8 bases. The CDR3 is CASSFGQGAMGYTF. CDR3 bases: TGTGCCAGCAGTTTCGGGCAGGGGGCAATGGGCTACACCTTC.

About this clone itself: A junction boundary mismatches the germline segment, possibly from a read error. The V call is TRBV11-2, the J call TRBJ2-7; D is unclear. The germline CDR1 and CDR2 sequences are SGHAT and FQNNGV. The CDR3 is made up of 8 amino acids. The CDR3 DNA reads TGTGCCCACCACCACGCGCACTTC. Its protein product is CAHHHAHF.

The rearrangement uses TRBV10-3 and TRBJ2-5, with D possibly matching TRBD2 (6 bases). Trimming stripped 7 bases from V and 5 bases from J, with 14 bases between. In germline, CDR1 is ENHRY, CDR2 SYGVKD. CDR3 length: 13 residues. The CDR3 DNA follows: TGTGCCATCACCTCTAGCGAACGGGAGACCCAGTACTTC. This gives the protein CAITSSERETQYF.

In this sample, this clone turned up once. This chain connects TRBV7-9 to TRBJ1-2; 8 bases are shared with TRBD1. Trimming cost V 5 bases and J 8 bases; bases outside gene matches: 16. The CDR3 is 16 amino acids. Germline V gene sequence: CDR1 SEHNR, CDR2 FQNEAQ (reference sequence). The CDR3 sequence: CASSLEGFQGARGYTF. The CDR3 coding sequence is TGTGCCAGCAGCCTAGAGGGATTTCAGGGGGCGAGAGGCTACACCTTC.

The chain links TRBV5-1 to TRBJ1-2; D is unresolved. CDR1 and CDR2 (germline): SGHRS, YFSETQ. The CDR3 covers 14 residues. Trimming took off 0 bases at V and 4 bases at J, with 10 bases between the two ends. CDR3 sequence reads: CASSLEVDSYGYTF. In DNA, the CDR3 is TGCGCCAGCAGCTTGGAGGTGGACTCCTATGGCTACACCTTC.

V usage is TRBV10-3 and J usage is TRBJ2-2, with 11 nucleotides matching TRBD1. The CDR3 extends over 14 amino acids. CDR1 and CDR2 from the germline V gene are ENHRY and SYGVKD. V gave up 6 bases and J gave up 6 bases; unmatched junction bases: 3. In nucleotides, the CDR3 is TGTGCCATCAGGCCGGGACAGGGGGCCGGGGAGCTGTTTTTT. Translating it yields CAIRPGQGAGELFF.